The sequence of this T cell receptor (beta chain) was determined in a study of cytomegalovirus exposure and HLA in healthy donors. 60 Vbeta and 13 Jbeta primers were used in PCR. Profiled with immunoSEQ multiplex PCR; TCRdb holds only in-frame clones, not every one. This sample has about 180,000 clones, with under 80% found just once. The CDR3 totals 18 residues. V was trimmed by 3 bases and J by 4 bases, leaving 22 bases between them. Germline values: CDR1 SNHLY, CDR2 FYNNEI. Concerning this clone: Its antigen is currently unknown.

Study-wide results and limits: V- and J-gene trimming in TCR beta was tied to a missense DCLRE1C variant by an analysis performed later. Sequence variants that were highly shared formed a cluster that was likely a sequencing artifact. High specificity and sensitivity for cytomegalovirus status were reported for the classifier. The study reported that TCR beta sequences accurately predicted HLA-A and HLA-B alleles in most subjects.

The rearrangement joins TRBV2 to TRBJ1-5; D possibly corresponds to TRBD1 (6 bases). This receptor was taken from a woman aged 25 to 39 in good health and CMV-seropositive. The material sequenced was PBMCs. The CDR3 loop is CASSDGGAGLAANQPQHF. CDR3 in DNA: TGTGCCAGCAGTGATGGGGGGGCGGGGCTGGCCGCTAATCAGCCCCAGCATTTT.